Below, 30 T cell receptor beta chains from the same sample are listed, as sequenced in a study of molecular identifiers for immune sequencing clone quantification (dated 2018 in TCRdb). Libraries came from PCR. Data came from a NextSeq 500. TCRdb reprocessed the public reads (quality trimming at Q25 with fastp, clone calling with MiXCR) and kept in-frame beta chains. CDR3 protein sequences are deduplicated, and each keeps its most common genes and DNA. This sample has a few hundred thousand distinct CDR3 sequences in its table, and about a quarter of those were observed once. 0.65% to 0.75% of the sample rests with the top ten. Sequences were obtained from naive CD8+ T cells from blood, with Jurkat cell RNA spiked in. According to the study, the label for this sample's cell subset or site signals: FACS-sorted CD8+CD4-CCR7+CD45RA+ naive T cells. These receptor sequences come from a human donor in good health. Some libraries in this study had Jurkat cell RNA spiked in.

This clonotype was recorded a few times. V is TRBV27 and J is TRBJ1-5; 7 nucleotides agree with TRBD1. Germline V gives CDR1 MNHEY, CDR2 SMNVEV (reference sequence). This CDR3 is 15 amino acids long. Losses at the gene ends were 4 bases for V and 6 bases for J; bases not matched to a gene: 9. The CDR3: CASSSNRGPPQPQHF. CDR3 DNA sequence: TGTGCCAGCAGTTCCAACAGGGGCCCCCCTCAGCCCCAGCATTTT.

This clonotype came up a few times. The chain has TRBV12-3 or TRBV12-4 and TRBJ2-1; the match to TRBD2 covers 8 bases. The CDR3 spans 13 residues. Unmatched junction bases numbered 0, after V lost 1 base and J lost 7 bases. CDR3 residues: CASSLERENEQFF. Here the CDR3 DNA reads TGTGCCAGCAGTTTAGAGCGGGAGAATGAGCAGTTCTTC.

The J gene is TRBJ2-7, the V gene TRBV6-2 or TRBV6-3; D is uncertain. Trimming left V 1 base short and J 4 bases short, with 14 bases between. There are 15 residues in the CDR3. Germline CDR1 reads MNHEY; CDR2 reads SVGEGT. CDR3 amino acids: CASSYYYQPPYEQYF. The DNA of the CDR3 is TGTGCCAGCAGTTACTATTACCAACCCCCGTACGAGCAGTACTTC.

This clonotype was seen many times. The chain combines TRBV7-9 with TRBJ1-1; D is unresolved. The V and J ends lost 1 base and 8 bases respectively, with 11 bases between them. This CDR3 comprises 13 residues. CDR1 and CDR2 (germline): SEHNR, FQNEAQ (reference sequence). CDR3 in amino acids: CASSLGEGGEAFF. In DNA form, the CDR3 reads TGTGCCAGCAGCTTAGGTGAGGGAGGCGAAGCTTTCTTT.

This clonotype has a count of ten or more. V usage is TRBV7-2 and J usage is TRBJ1-1; possibly TRBD1 for D (6 bases). CDR1 is SGHTA and CDR2 is FQGNSA in the germline V gene. This CDR3 has 16 residues. Trimming shortened V by 0 bases and J by 2 bases, and 13 bases separated the two germline ends. The CDR3 region is CASSLAVVGGNTEAFF. DNA of the CDR3: TGTGCCAGCAGCTTAGCTGTTGTAGGGGGAAACACTGAAGCTTTCTTT.

The chain combines TRBV6-2 or TRBV6-3 with TRBJ1-5; 9 bases agree with TRBD1. The germline CDR1 and CDR2 sequences are MNHEY and SVGEGT. The CDR3 is 17 residues long. The V and J ends lost 5 bases and 2 bases, in that order; junction bases with no gene match: 10. The CDR3 loop is CASSGGQGYIGNQPQHF. CDR3 coding DNA: TGTGCCAGCAGTGGGGGACAGGGATATATTGGCAATCAGCCCCAGCATTTT.

Note on this clonotype: A read error may explain this, as a much larger clone is one base away. Written as DNA, the CDR3 is TGCGCCAGCAGCTTGGGGTCGTCGGTGGCGACGAACACTGAAGCTTTCTTT. Its translation: CASSLGSSVATNTEAFF. The chain carries TRBV5-1 and TRBJ1-1; D uncertain. Germline V gene lookup returns CDR1 SGHRS and CDR2 YFSETQ. The CDR3 has 17 residues. V shed 0 bases and J shed 1 base, with 16 bases lying between them. Using reference TRBV5-1 and TRBJ1-1 for the parts outside the CDR3, the full variable domain is KAGVTQTPRYLIKTRGQQVTLSCSPISGHRSVSWYQQTPGQGLQFLFEYFSETQRNKGNFPGRFSGRQFSNSRSEMNVSTLELGDSALYLCASSLGSSVATNTEAFFGQGTRLTVV.

In this sample, this clonotype turned up many times. This chain connects TRBV19 to TRBJ1-5; D not resolved. CDR3 length equals 15 residues. Germline V CDR1 and CDR2: LNHDA, SQIVND (reference sequence). V lost 1 base and J lost 1, with 8 bases in between. DNA for the CDR3: TGTGCCAGTAGTATAGCTTCTGGGAGCAATCAGCCCCAGCATTTT. The encoded protein is CASSIASGSNQPQHF.

This clonotype showed up just a few times. The chain carries TRBV12-3 or TRBV12-4 and TRBJ2-6; no clear D gene. The CDR3 has 14 residues. Trimming took 8 bases from V and 3 from J, leaving 11 bases between them. DNA for the CDR3: TGTGCCAGCCAGTCGGGTTTTGGGGCCAACGTCCTGACTTTC. As protein: CASQSGFGANVLTF.

The chain employs TRBV20-1 and TRBJ1-5, with D perhaps TRBD1 (5 bases). V was trimmed by 0 bases and J by 0 bases, leaving 12 bases between them. From germline, CDR1 is DFQATT and CDR2 SNEGSKA (reference sequence). The CDR3 length is 16 residues. Here the CDR3 DNA reads TGCAGTGCTAGAGATCCAGGACAAACTAGCAATCAGCCCCAGCATTTT. It codes for CSARDPGQTSNQPQHF.

This clonotype was observed many times. The J gene is TRBJ1-1, the V gene TRBV6-6; 7 bases are shared with TRBD1. Per germline, CDR1 MNHNY and CDR2 SVGAGI (reference sequence). With V trimmed by 2 bases and J by 2 bases, 8 bases remained unmatched. The CDR3 has 16 amino acids. CDR3 region: CASSYPGQQFNTEAFF. CDR3 nucleotides: TGTGCCAGCAGTTACCCGGGACAGCAATTTAACACTGAAGCTTTCTTT.

This clonotype was counted ten times or more. This chain uses TRBV29-1 with TRBJ2-5; D tentatively reads TRBD1 or TRBD2 (5 bases each). Trimming removed 3 bases from V and 3 bases from J, with 14 bases in between. This CDR3 has 14 residues. Per the germline V gene, CDR1 is SQVTM and CDR2 is ANQGSEA. The CDR3 spells CSVEAGTFEETQYF. As DNA, the CDR3 is TGCAGCGTTGAGGCCGGGACGTTTGAAGAGACCCAGTACTTC.

This chain uses TRBV29-1 with TRBJ2-2; no firm D call. V was clipped by 6 bases and J by 4 bases, with 9 bases between them. This CDR3 comprises 12 residues. Germline CDR1 reads SQVTM; CDR2 reads ANQGSEA. CDR3 loop: CSVLLGTGELFF. The DNA of the CDR3 is TGCAGCGTACTCCTTGGCACCGGGGAGCTGTTTTTT.

This clonotype was seen at least ten times. This chain joins TRBV27 and TRBJ2-7; 8 bases fit TRBD2. Losses at the gene ends were 2 bases for V and 1 base for J; bases not matched to a gene: 4. The CDR3 has 15 amino acids. Germline-derived CDR1 and CDR2 are MNHEY and SMNVEV (reference sequence). The CDR3 here is CASSLTAGGSYEQYF. In nucleotides, the CDR3 is TGTGCCAGCAGTTTAACGGCGGGGGGATCCTACGAGCAGTACTTC.

A word on this clonotype: A clone one base away is much larger, so this may be a read error. The chain links TRBV12-3 or TRBV12-4 to TRBJ1-1; D gene uncertain. CDR3 length: 12 amino acids. V dropped 3 bases and J dropped 7 bases, with 9 bases sitting between them. CDR3 residues: CASSFHGLEAFF. Written as DNA, the CDR3 is TGTGCCAGCAGTTTTCACGGCCTTGAAGCTTTCTTT.

Of note for this clonotype: A much larger clone differs from this one at a single base, so this may be a read error. This chain joins TRBV7-9 and TRBJ1-2; 8 nucleotides agree with TRBD1. The J segment lost 9 bases and the V segment lost 1 base, leaving 7 bases of the junction unmatched. This CDR3 is 14 amino acids long. Looked up from germline, CDR1 is SEHNR and CDR2 is FQNEAQ (reference sequence). The CDR3 DNA sequence: TGTGCCAGCAGCTTAGGGACAGGGTCGAATAGCTACACCTTC. This sequence encodes CASSLGTGSNSYTF.

This clonotype was detected only a few times. The chain has TRBV7-3 and TRBJ2-3; D is unresolved. Germline lookup yields CDR1 SGHTA and CDR2 FQGTGA. The CDR3 consists of 15 residues. V was pared by 4 bases and J by 1 base, with 12 bases between. The CDR3 region is CASSSLSDRTDTQYF. The CDR3 coding sequence is TGTGCCAGCAGCTCATTGTCGGACCGCACAGATACGCAGTATTTT.

The sample holds one count of this clonotype. One end of the junction does not line up with germline, which may come from a read error. The chain is built from TRBV29-1 and TRBJ2-7; D may be TRBD1 or TRBD2 (5 bases each). Germline assignment: CDR1 SQVTM and CDR2 ANQGSEA. This CDR3 region has 13 residues. The CDR3 nucleotides read TGCAGCGTTGAAATCCGGGGCCCCTACGAGCGGTACTTC. Amino acids: CSVEIRGPYERYF.

Concerning this clonotype itself: A much larger clone lies a single base off, so this may be a read error. The rearrangement links TRBV2 to TRBJ2-3; perhaps TRBD2 as D (6 bases). V lost 6 bases and J 6 bases, leaving 10 bases between the germline ends. CDR3 length: 12 residues. Germline CDR1 SNHLY, CDR2 FYNNEI. CDR3 region: CASRATRDTQYF. In DNA form, the CDR3 reads TGTGCCAGCAGGGCGACTAGGGATACGCAGTATTTT.

Only a few counts were recorded for this clonotype. The chain has TRBV7-6 and TRBJ2-5; 8 bases fit TRBD1. Germline CDR1 and CDR2: SGHVS and FNYEAQ. V shed 6 bases, J shed 4 bases, and the junction held 10 bases outside the gene matches. The CDR3 runs to 15 residues. CDR3 bases: TGTGCCAGCAGTCAGACCAGGGGGCTTGGAGAGACCCAGTACTTC. Protein: CASSQTRGLGETQYF.

V is TRBV10-2 and J is TRBJ1-2, with D unresolved. The CDR3 is 19 amino acids. V lost 0 bases and J 1 base, leaving 21 bases between the germline ends. Per germline, CDR1 WSHSY and CDR2 SAAADI. In DNA, the CDR3 is TGCGCCAGCAGTGAGTCGAGCGGCGAGGGAGTGGAGCATAACTATGGCTACACCTTC. Translated: CASSESSGEGVEHNYGYTF.

There are many counts of this clonotype. The chain combines TRBV4-3 with TRBJ2-3; 7 nucleotides match TRBD2. The V gene end was trimmed by 0 bases and the J gene end by 4 bases; junction bases not matched to a gene: 7. Germline V gene data show CDR1 as LGHNA and CDR2 as YSLEER. The CDR3 extends over 16 amino acids. Here the CDR3 DNA reads TGCGCCAGCAGCCAAGAGGTGACTAGCTTGGCAGATACGCAGTATTTT. Protein product: CASSQEVTSLADTQYF.

V and J are TRBV6-5 and TRBJ2-7; perhaps D is TRBD1 or TRBD2 (5 bases each). Germline V gene lookup returns CDR1 MNHEY and CDR2 SVGAGI. The V end lost 2 bases, the J end lost 5 bases, and 19 bases lay between the germline ends. This CDR3 region has 16 residues. CDR3 nucleotide sequence: TGTGCCAGCAGTTACACTCCTGGGACGCCGAACCACGAGCAGTACTTC. Translating it yields CASSYTPGTPNHEQYF.

In DNA form, the CDR3 reads TGTGCCTGGAGTGTACAAGGGGGACGCAGCTATGGCTACACCTTC. Translated: CAWSVQGGRSYGYTF. The chain is built from TRBV30 and TRBJ1-2; maybe TRBD1 (6 bases). With 0 bases removed from V and 4 bases from J, the gap between germline ends came to 15 bases. The CDR3 length is 15 residues. Germline V lookup: CDR1 GTSNPN, CDR2 SVGIG (reference sequence).

Concerning this clonotype itself: This may come from a read error, since a much larger clone is one base off. This CDR3 reads CASSLDAGNSRYF. The CDR3 bases are TGTGCCAGCAGTTTAGATGCGGGCAACTCTCGGTACTTC. This sequence joins TRBV12-3 or TRBV12-4 and TRBJ2-7; D is possibly TRBD2 (5 bases). The CDR3 is made up of 13 amino acids. V shed 1 base and J shed 12 bases, with 16 bases lying between them.

This clonotype was detected many times. The V and J genes are TRBV28 and TRBJ1-5; maybe TRBD1 (6 bases). Germline loops: CDR1 MDHEN, CDR2 SYDVKM. V was clipped by 5 bases and J by 3 bases, with 23 bases between them. CDR3 size: 18 residues. Here the CDR3 DNA reads TGTGCCAGCAGTGGGGGAACGGGACACCAAGACCTCAATCAGCCCCAGCATTTT. Amino acid sequence: CASSGGTGHQDLNQPQHF.

This clonotype was picked up many times. The V and J genes are TRBV4-3 and TRBJ2-5; D not resolved. This CDR3 region has 15 residues. Germline loops: CDR1 LGHNA, CDR2 YSLEER. The V end was cut by 0 bases, the J end by 5 bases, with 13 bases between. The CDR3 sequence: CASSQDLGSGETQYF. The CDR3 region has the DNA TGCGCCAGCAGCCAAGATCTGGGATCGGGCGAGACCCAGTACTTC.

To note about this clonotype: One end of the junction does not line up with germline, which may come from a read error. This chain joins TRBV7-9 and TRBJ2-7; D possibly matches TRBD1 or TRBD2 (5 bases each). CDR1 is SEHNR, CDR2 FQNEAQ, per germline (reference sequence). The CDR3 is made up of 14 amino acids. The CDR3 region has the DNA TGTGCCAGCAGCCCCCGGGGCCGCACCTACGAGCAGTGCTTC. The encoded protein is CASSPRGRTYEQCF.

This clonotype came up many times. The V gene is TRBV29-1, the J gene TRBJ2-1, with TRBD1 as a possible D gene (5 bases). The V end lost 7 bases, the J end lost 4 bases, and 11 bases lay between the germline ends. Per the germline V gene, CDR1 is SQVTM and CDR2 is ANQGSEA. The CDR3 sequence is 12 residues long. The CDR3 sequence: CSALDIYNEQFF. As DNA, the CDR3 is TGCAGCGCCTTGGACATATACAATGAGCAGTTCTTC.

On this clonotype: A much more abundant neighbour one base away suggests this may be a read error. This chain connects TRBV27 to TRBJ1-1, with 7 bases that match TRBD1. The V gene's germline CDR1 is MNHEY and CDR2 SMNVEV (reference sequence). This CDR3 is built from 17 residues. The DNA for the CDR3 is TGTGCCAGCAGTCTAACCCTACCGACAGGGATGAACACTGAAGTTTTCTTT. This translates into CASSLTLPTGMNTEVFF.